The rows below give T cell receptor beta chains drawn from one sample of a study of Graves' ophthalmopathy and Graves' hyperthyroidism. TCRdb re-derived calls from the multiplex PCR reads in MiXCR, one entry per CDR3 protein. The sample carries about 620,000 distinct CDR3 sequences, 22% recorded once. Sample: peripheral blood. These receptors came from a woman aged 18-35 years with stable Graves' hyperthyroidism. Some clones in this sample may be carry-over from other donors' samples. CDR3s include the opening cysteine and the closing phenylalanine or tryptophan. The D gene is left open where the match is weak. Rows give clone size only sometimes, using once, few, many, or a class for an expanded clone.

D gene: NA
J gene: TRBJ1-2
clone size: many
V gene: TRBV7-8
CDR3 protein: CASNSQGWSEGYTF
CDR3 DNA: TGTGCCAGCAACTCGCAGGGTTGGTCGGAAGGCTACACCTTC

D gene: TRBD2
J gene: TRBJ2-5
clone size: many
V gene: TRBV7-7
CDR3 protein: CASSPQLAGPQETQYF
CDR3 DNA: TGTGCTAGCAGCCCGCAGCTAGCGGGACCACAAGAGACCCAGTACTTC

D gene: NA
J gene: TRBJ1-6
clone size: NA
V gene: TRBV19
CDR3 protein: CASSNAYSPLHF
CDR3 DNA: TGTGCCAGTAGCAATGCTTATTCGCCCCTCCACTTT

D gene: TRBD1
J gene: TRBJ1-1
clone size: many
V gene: TRBV6-1
CDR3 protein: CASTKIPGQGNTEAFF
CDR3 DNA: TGTGCCAGCACCAAAATCCCGGGACAGGGGAACACTGAAGCTTTCTTT

D gene: TRBD2
J gene: TRBJ2-7
clone size: many
V gene: TRBV20-1
CDR3 protein: CSARSTSGSYEQYF
CDR3 DNA: TGCAGTGCGCGTTCGACTAGCGGAAGCTACGAGCAGTACTTC

D gene: TRBD1
J gene: TRBJ1-2
clone size: many
V gene: TRBV19
CDR3 protein: CASSRGTEHLDTF
CDR3 DNA: TGTGCCAGTAGTAGAGGGACAGAACATCTCGACACCTTC

D gene: TRBD2
J gene: TRBJ2-7
clone size: many
V gene: TRBV11-2
CDR3 protein: CASSLDRLAGVYEQYF
CDR3 DNA: TGTGCCAGCAGCTTAGATCGACTAGCGGGAGTTTACGAGCAGTACTTC

D gene: NA
J gene: TRBJ2-5
clone size: many
V gene: TRBV20-1
CDR3 protein: CSARWSKQETQYF
CDR3 DNA: TGCAGTGCTAGATGGTCAAAGCAAGAGACCCAGTACTTC

D gene: TRBD2
J gene: TRBJ2-6
clone size: NA
V gene: TRBV11-2
CDR3 protein: CASSRPGLAGAGANVLTF
CDR3 DNA: TGTGCCAGCAGCCGACCGGGACTAGCGGGAGCTGGGGCCAACGTCCTGACTTTC

D gene: NA
J gene: TRBJ1-2
clone size: NA
V gene: TRBV20-1
CDR3 protein: CSARPGNYGYTF
CDR3 DNA: TGCAGTGCTAGACCAGGGAACTATGGCTACACCTTC

D gene: NA
J gene: TRBJ2-5
clone size: few
V gene: TRBV6-5
CDR3 protein: CASSYGREAWETQYF
CDR3 DNA: TGTGCCAGCAGTTACGGCAGGGAGGCTTGGGAGACCCAGTACTTC

D gene: TRBD1
J gene: TRBJ2-7
clone size: many
V gene: TRBV20-1
CDR3 protein: CSARDRPFPGDSSYEQYF
CDR3 DNA: TGCAGTGCTAGAGATAGGCCCTTCCCCGGGGACAGCTCCTACGAGCAGTACTTC

D gene: NA
J gene: TRBJ1-5
clone size: many
V gene: TRBV6-5
CDR3 protein: CASSFGTDNQPQHF
CDR3 DNA: TGTGCCAGCAGTTTCGGCACAGACAATCAGCCCCAGCATTTT

D gene: NA
J gene: TRBJ2-7
clone size: NA
V gene: TRBV29-1
CDR3 protein: CSATGITSLYEQYF
CDR3 DNA: TGCAGCGCAACAGGAATAACTTCTCTATACGAGCAGTACTTC

D gene: NA
J gene: TRBJ1-1
clone size: many
V gene: TRBV7-3
CDR3 protein: CASSSGTVAEAFF
CDR3 DNA: TGTGCCAGCAGCTCCGGGACGGTCGCTGAAGCTTTCTTT

D gene: NA
J gene: TRBJ1-5
clone size: many
V gene: TRBV19
CDR3 protein: CASSMTSGNQPQHF
CDR3 DNA: TGTGCCAGTAGTATGACGAGTGGCAATCAGCCCCAGCATTTT

D gene: NA
J gene: TRBJ2-7
clone size: NA
V gene: TRBV20-1
CDR3 protein: CSARKTGFSSYEQYF
CDR3 DNA: TGCAGTGCTAGAAAGACAGGCTTTAGCTCCTACGAGCAGTACTTC

D gene: TRBD1
J gene: TRBJ1-1
clone size: many
V gene: TRBV6-1
CDR3 protein: CASNRDRGGLNTEAFF
CDR3 DNA: TGTGCCAGCAACCGGGACAGGGGTGGGCTGAACACTGAAGCTTTCTTT

D gene: TRBD2
J gene: TRBJ2-7
clone size: many
V gene: TRBV28
CDR3 protein: CASSSRVATSLYEQYF
CDR3 DNA: TGTGCCAGCAGTTCGAGGGTGGCGACTAGCCTCTACGAGCAGTACTTC

D gene: NA
J gene: TRBJ1-2
clone size: many
V gene: TRBV20-1
CDR3 protein: CSASRDTQLYGYTF
CDR3 DNA: TGCAGTGCTAGTCGGGACACACAACTTTATGGCTACACCTTC

D gene: NA
J gene: TRBJ2-7
clone size: NA
V gene: TRBV30
CDR3 protein: CAWSVALEQYF
CDR3 DNA: TGTGCCTGGAGTGTGGCCCTCGAGCAGTACTTC

D gene: NA
J gene: TRBJ2-7
clone size: many
V gene: TRBV7-9
CDR3 protein: CASSLVGTYEQYF
CDR3 DNA: TGTGCCAGCAGCTTAGTGGGGACCTACGAGCAGTACTTC

D gene: NA
J gene: TRBJ2-5
clone size: NA
V gene: TRBV5-1
CDR3 protein: CASSAWTKETQYF
CDR3 DNA: TGCGCCAGCAGCGCCTGGACTAAAGAGACCCAGTACTTC

D gene: TRBD1
J gene: TRBJ1-3
clone size: few
V gene: TRBV11-2
CDR3 protein: CASSLMGQGSTGNTIYF
CDR3 DNA: TGTGCCAGCAGCTTAATGGGACAGGGTTCAACTGGAAACACCATATATTTT

D gene: NA
J gene: TRBJ2-5
clone size: NA
V gene: TRBV12-3/TRBV12-4
CDR3 protein: CASSLKHGFETQYF
CDR3 DNA: TGTGCCAGCAGTTTAAAGCACGGCTTCGAGACCCAGTACTTC

D gene: NA
J gene: TRBJ1-5
clone size: many
V gene: TRBV12-3/TRBV12-4
CDR3 protein: CASSPSRQPQHF
CDR3 DNA: TGTGCCAGCAGCCCCTCGAGGCAGCCCCAGCATTTT

D gene: TRBD1
J gene: TRBJ2-7
clone size: many
V gene: TRBV6-2/TRBV6-3
CDR3 protein: CASRARGPFVNEQYF
CDR3 DNA: TGTGCCAGCAGGGCCAGGGGGCCTTTCGTTAACGAGCAGTACTTC

D gene: TRBD1
J gene: TRBJ2-7
clone size: NA
V gene: TRBV6-1
CDR3 protein: CASSLGQGVAEQYF
CDR3 DNA: TGTGCCAGCAGTCTTGGACAGGGGGTCGCCGAGCAGTACTTC

D gene: NA
J gene: TRBJ2-7
clone size: NA
V gene: TRBV28
CDR3 protein: CASSPPPEGYEQYF
CDR3 DNA: TGTGCCAGCAGTCCCCCCCCGGAGGGCTACGAGCAGTACTTC

D gene: NA
J gene: TRBJ2-5
clone size: many
V gene: TRBV20-1
CDR3 protein: CSARDPQGGETQYF
CDR3 DNA: TGCAGTGCTAGAGATCCCCAGGGGGGAGAGACCCAGTACTTC

D gene: NA
J gene: TRBJ1-6
clone size: many
V gene: TRBV30
CDR3 protein: CAWNEVGDSPLHF
CDR3 DNA: TGTGCCTGGAATGAGGTTGGGGATTCACCCCTCCACTTT

D gene: TRBD1
J gene: TRBJ1-1
clone size: NA
V gene: TRBV11-2
CDR3 protein: CASSLDLGQQNTEAFF
CDR3 DNA: TGTGCCAGCAGCTTAGACCTGGGACAGCAGAACACTGAAGCTTTCTTT

D gene: NA
J gene: TRBJ2-5
clone size: many
V gene: TRBV11-2
CDR3 protein: CASSTLRGWKETQYF
CDR3 DNA: TGTGCCAGCAGCACCCTCAGGGGTTGGAAAGAGACCCAGTACTTC

D gene: TRBD2
J gene: TRBJ2-7
clone size: few
V gene: TRBV4-1
CDR3 protein: CASSQVIAGGPGNEQYF
CDR3 DNA: TGCGCCAGCAGCCAAGTAATAGCGGGAGGGCCGGGGAACGAGCAGTACTTC

D gene: NA
J gene: TRBJ1-1
clone size: NA
V gene: TRBV19
CDR3 protein: CASRNKGYTEAFF
CDR3 DNA: TGTGCCAGTAGAAATAAAGGGTACACTGAAGCTTTCTTT

D gene: NA
J gene: TRBJ2-7
clone size: few
V gene: TRBV3-1
CDR3 protein: CASSFRSNEQYF
CDR3 DNA: TGTGCCAGCAGCTTTAGAAGTAACGAGCAGTACTTC

D gene: TRBD1
J gene: TRBJ2-5
clone size: NA
V gene: TRBV28
CDR3 protein: CASSIGTGVETQYF
CDR3 DNA: TGTGCCAGCAGTATTGGGACAGGGGTAGAGACCCAGTACTTC

D gene: NA
J gene: TRBJ1-1
clone size: many
V gene: TRBV20-1
CDR3 protein: CSARTRQNTEAFF
CDR3 DNA: TGCAGTGCTAGAACTAGACAGAACACTGAAGCTTTCTTT

D gene: NA
J gene: TRBJ1-1
clone size: few
V gene: TRBV11-1
CDR3 protein: CASSLAMGGQGSSFF
CDR3 DNA: TGTGCCAGCAGCTTAGCCATGGGGGGACAAGGCTCGTCTTTCTTT